A selection of T cell receptor beta chains follows, all from one sample in a study of Tregs in tolerant kidney transplant recipients. Here immunoSEQ multiplex PCR was the method, and the copy in TCRdb shows in-frame clones only, minus some. The repertoire holds more than 60,000 clones, with 95% to 98% as singletons. This material consisted of CD4+ T cells from blood, taken before the transplant. Receptors were obtained from a human donor who received a combined kidney and bone marrow transplant. The conserved cysteine and the conserved F or W are not part of the CDR3 here. Size is stated for part of the rows, as once, few or many counts, or as a class when the clone is expanded.

NA,TRBV11-2,ASSPVPGTMIQY
NA,TRBV28,ASGAGGHTDTQY
NA,TRBV14,ASSPLTGRRANTEAF
few,TRBV2,ASSGQGTGELF
NA,TRBV2,ASSEASRVETQY
NA,TRBV5-4,ASSSKSGYVSAYEQY
NA,TRBV4-2,ASSQVVLSTDTQY
NA,TRBV4-2,ASSQGLELAGKGTQY
NA,TRBV5-6,ASSSLTGNYSPLH
NA,TRBV30,AWSVTRAGGLGYT
NA,TRBV4-3,ASSQDQFHHTEAF
once,TRBV5-1,ASSPTYRGGGELF
NA,TRBV4-3,ASSPPGLAGSGANVLT
NA,TRBV6-1,ASAYDPGKREQY
NA,TRBV5-6,ASSSSGQIGYNSPLH
NA,TRBV7-3,ASTTGSHSSNEQF
NA,TRBV6-5,ASSYLTGKRLYGYT
NA,TRBV10-3,AISDFGLRGEQSTEAF
NA,TRBV6-5,ASSYSNRAGYGYT
NA,TRBV7-9,ASSSTGARYGYT
once,TRBV5-4,ASSPGGSLPSYT
NA,TRBV6-6,ASAGQEYGYT
NA,TRBV10-3,AISESSGGADEQF
NA,TRBV7-8,ASSLVQGNTEAF
NA,TRBV5-1,ASQQTVGGGRNEQF
NA,TRBV7-3,ASSLVINSEQF
NA,TRBV19,ASSIDVRGTQY
NA,TRBV6-5,ASARQPYSNQPQH
NA,TRBV7-9,ASSLQGQLNEKLF
few,TRBV5-7,ASSLVGGGGEQY
NA,TRBV30,AWSIVSGNTIY
NA,TRBV7-8,ASSSGGAGANVLT
NA,TRBV11-3,ASSLSRELF
NA,TRBV6-6,ASSPRRDSSSEQY
NA,TRBV6-1,ASSVPGVSPLH
once,TRBV14,ASSQDLAGTQY
NA,TRBV6-4,ASSPTGGTWEPQH
NA,TRBV19,ASSATGYYGYT
NA,TRBV7-2,ASSAGLKTYEQY
NA,TRBV6-6,ASTKDLNQPQH
NA,TRBV11-3,ASSFQGADRNTIY
NA,TRBV5-1,ASSFGGASTDTQY
NA,TRBV11-1,ASSSDRTNYGYT
NA,TRBV19,ASSIKAKTGDGQPQH
NA,TRBV10-2,ASRGGLAGDFEQY
NA,TRBV5-1,ASSFTENSPLH
NA,TRBV29-1,SVEDRADGYT
NA,TRBV6-1,ASRKGPGQTIPIY
NA,TRBV7-2,ASRMTALGLAGETQY
few,TRBV11-2,ASSSPGLAGNTGELF
NA,TRBV5-4,ASSFWTEQETQY